The next 17 T cell receptor beta chains were all read from a single sample in a study of T cell responses to AZD1222 COVID-19 vaccine. Clones were sequenced by immunoSEQ multiplex PCR, and TCRdb holds only the in-frame ones, with some missing. Seen here are roughly 46,000 clones, around 88% observed once, and the top ten hold 20% to 25%. This sample comprised peripheral blood, obtained 28 days after the second AZD1222 dose. These receptors were taken from an adult who received the AZD1222 COVID-19 vaccine.

This rearrangement joins TRBV10-2 to TRBJ2-3, with 7 bases aligning to TRBD1. Germline V lookup: CDR1 WSHSY, CDR2 SAAADI. J lost 2 bases, V lost 6 bases, and 8 bases had no gene match. CDR3 length: 15 residues. CDR3 bases: TGCGCCAGCAGGATCGGGACAGAATCCACAGATACGCAGTATTTT. Protein product: CASRIGTESTDTQYF.

This chain joins TRBV11-2 and TRBJ2-2; D not resolved. In germline, CDR1 is SGHAT, CDR2 FQNNGV. With 0 bases removed from V and 7 bases from J, the gap between germline ends came to 9 bases. CDR3 length: 14 amino acids. CDR3 residues: CASSLERGGGELFF. Here the CDR3 DNA reads TGTGCCAGCAGCTTAGAGAGAGGCGGCGGGGAGCTGTTTTTT.

The chain is built from TRBV7-3 and TRBJ1-2, with 9 nucleotides matching TRBD1. The ends lost 0 bases at V and 7 bases at J; junction bases unmatched: 3. Germline V gives CDR1 SGHTA, CDR2 FQGTGA. This CDR3 is built from 14 residues. The CDR3 loop reads CASSLTLQGAGYTF. The CDR3 DNA sequence: TGTGCCAGCAGCTTAACTCTACAGGGGGCTGGCTACACCTTC.

V usage is TRBV18 and J usage is TRBJ1-1, with TRBD1 matching 11 bases. The CDR3 extends over 15 amino acids. Germline CDR1 is KGHSH and CDR2 is LQKENI. J lost 6 bases, V lost 3 bases, and 6 bases had no gene match. CDR3 nucleotide sequence: TGTGCCAGCTCACCCGGGACAGGGGGTCCGGCTGAAGCTTTCTTT. Amino acid sequence: CASSPGTGGPAEAFF.

The J gene is TRBJ2-5, the V gene TRBV6-5; a possible D gene is TRBD2 (5 bases). Trimming took off 1 base at V and 5 bases at J, with 11 bases between the two ends. Germline CDR1 and CDR2: MNHEY and SVGAGI. The CDR3 consists of 14 residues. The CDR3 coding sequence is TGTGCCAGCAGTTACTTAACTAGTCGGGAGACCCAGTACTTC. Amino acid sequence: CASSYLTSRETQYF.

This clone was recorded a few times. V is TRBV9 and J is TRBJ2-2; 14 nucleotides align to TRBD2. The CDR3 runs 16 residues. Germline V gene lookup returns CDR1 SGDLS and CDR2 YYNGEE. Trimming cost V 3 bases and J 8 bases; bases outside gene matches: 6. In DNA form, the CDR3 reads TGTGCCAGCAGCGCAGCCGGGACTAGCGGGAGAGGGGAGCTGTTTTTT. Its translation: CASSAAGTSGRGELFF.

The genes are TRBV27 and TRBJ1-4; D gene uncertain. Deletions cut 5 bases from V and 5 bases from J, with 15 bases between. Germline V CDR1 and CDR2: MNHEY, SMNVEV (reference sequence). This CDR3 spans 15 amino acids. The CDR3 protein is CASSLEFAANEKLFF. CDR3 coding DNA: TGTGCCAGCAGTCTCGAGTTCGCCGCGAATGAAAAACTGTTTTTT.

J is TRBJ2-1 and V is TRBV3-1 (or the pseudogene TRBV3-2); D is possibly TRBD2 (6 bases). Germline V gene sequence: CDR1 LGHDT, CDR2 YNNKEL (reference sequence). There are 15 residues in the CDR3. The V gene lost 4 bases and the J gene lost 2 bases, with 12 bases spanning the gap. This CDR3 is CASSRAGLTYNEQFF. The CDR3 coding sequence is TGTGCCAGCAGCCGAGCGGGCTTAACCTACAATGAGCAGTTCTTC.

V and J are TRBV9 and TRBJ2-4; D might be TRBD1 (7 bases). Looked up from germline, CDR1 is SGDLS and CDR2 is YYNGEE. CDR3 length: 15 residues. The V gene lost 3 bases and the J gene lost 8 bases, with 18 bases spanning the gap. This chain's CDR3 is CASSARQGSGDIQYF. CDR3 DNA sequence: TGTGCCAGCAGCGCCAGACAGGGATCGGGGGACATTCAGTACTTC.

The table lists this clone with a count of one. The chain carries TRBV3-1 (or the pseudogene TRBV3-2) and TRBJ1-6; D is unresolved. V lost 0 bases and J 7 bases, leaving 4 bases between the germline ends. Germline values: CDR1 LGHDT, CDR2 YNNKEL (reference sequence). CDR3 length equals 13 residues. The CDR3 coding sequence is TGTGCCAGCAGCCAAGATGAGAATTCACCCCTCCACTTT. As protein: CASSQDENSPLHF.

This chain connects TRBV3-1 (or the pseudogene TRBV3-2) to TRBJ1-2; D is unclear. The germline V and J ends were trimmed by 4 bases and 6 bases, with 9 bases remaining between them. This CDR3 contains 12 residues. Germline V CDR1 and CDR2: LGHDT, YNNKEL (reference sequence). CDR3 loop: CASSLSRDGYTF. DNA for the CDR3: TGTGCCAGCAGCCTTTCACGGGATGGCTACACCTTC.

The chain joins TRBV19 to TRBJ1-4, with 7 nucleotides matching TRBD1. The CDR3 consists of 15 residues. The V gene end was trimmed by 5 bases and the J gene end by 6 bases; junction bases not matched to a gene: 9. In germline, CDR1 is LNHDA, CDR2 SQIVND (reference sequence). The CDR3 nucleotides read TGTGCCAGTAGTTCAACAGGGGCGGGAGATGAAAAACTGTTTTTT. Translated: CASSSTGAGDEKLFF.

The J gene is TRBJ2-2, the V gene TRBV2; 9 bases map to TRBD2. Losses at the gene ends were 8 bases for V and 2 bases for J; bases not matched to a gene: 6. This CDR3 has 15 residues. Germline V gives CDR1 SNHLY, CDR2 FYNNEI. CDR3 loop: CASEASGDNTGELFF. The CDR3 DNA sequence: TGTGCCAGCGAAGCTAGCGGGGATAACACCGGGGAGCTGTTTTTT. The full variable domain, completed using reference TRBV2 and TRBJ2-2, is EPEVTQTPSHQVTQMGQEVILRCVPISNHLYFYWYRQILGQKVEFLVSFYNNEISEKSEIFDDQFSVERPDGSNFTLKIRSTKLEDSAMYFCASEASGDNTGELFFGEGSRLTVL.

This chain joins TRBV6-2 or TRBV6-3 and TRBJ1-3; no clear D. The CDR3 totals 15 residues. Germline CDR1 and CDR2: MNHEY and SVGEGT. Trimming removed 2 bases at V and 0 bases at J, with 8 bases between. CDR3: CASSYGKSSGNTIYF. In DNA, the CDR3 is TGTGCCAGCAGTTACGGGAAAAGCTCTGGAAACACCATATATTTT.

The V and J genes are TRBV19 and TRBJ1-1; possible D gene TRBD1, 5 bases. CDR3 length equals 12 residues. Trimming took 6 bases from V and 1 from J, leaving 6 bases between them. Germline CDR1 LNHDA, CDR2 SQIVND (reference sequence). DNA for the CDR3: TGTGCCAGTAGGGGGGGGAACACTGAAGCTTTCTTT. Amino acids: CASRGGNTEAFF.

V is TRBV7-2 and J is TRBJ2-7; D possibly matches TRBD1 or TRBD2 (5 bases each). The V end was cut by 1 base, the J end by 2 bases, with 12 bases between. This CDR3 region has 15 residues. Per germline, CDR1 SGHTA and CDR2 FQGNSA. CDR3 protein: CASSLGDRDPYEQYF. CDR3 nucleotide sequence: TGTGCCAGCAGCTTAGGAGATAGGGACCCCTACGAGCAGTACTTC. The variable domain in full, with the rest retrieved from reference TRBV7-2 and TRBJ2-7, is GAGVSQSPSNKVTEKGKDVELRCDPISGHTALYWYRQSLGQGLEFLIYFQGNSAPDKSGLPSDRFSAERTGGSVSTLTIQRTQQEDSAVYLCASSLGDRDPYEQYFGPGTRLTVT.

This clone was picked up one time. The chain carries TRBV25-1 and TRBJ1-5, with D possibly matching TRBD1 (5 bases). In germline, CDR1 is MGHDK, CDR2 SYGVNS. CDR3 length equals 15 residues. The V end lost 4 bases, the J end lost 7 bases, and 17 bases lay between the germline ends. CDR3 region: CASSGGVGAGQPQHF. In DNA, the CDR3 is TGTGCCAGCAGTGGTGGAGTCGGGGCGGGACAGCCCCAGCATTTT.